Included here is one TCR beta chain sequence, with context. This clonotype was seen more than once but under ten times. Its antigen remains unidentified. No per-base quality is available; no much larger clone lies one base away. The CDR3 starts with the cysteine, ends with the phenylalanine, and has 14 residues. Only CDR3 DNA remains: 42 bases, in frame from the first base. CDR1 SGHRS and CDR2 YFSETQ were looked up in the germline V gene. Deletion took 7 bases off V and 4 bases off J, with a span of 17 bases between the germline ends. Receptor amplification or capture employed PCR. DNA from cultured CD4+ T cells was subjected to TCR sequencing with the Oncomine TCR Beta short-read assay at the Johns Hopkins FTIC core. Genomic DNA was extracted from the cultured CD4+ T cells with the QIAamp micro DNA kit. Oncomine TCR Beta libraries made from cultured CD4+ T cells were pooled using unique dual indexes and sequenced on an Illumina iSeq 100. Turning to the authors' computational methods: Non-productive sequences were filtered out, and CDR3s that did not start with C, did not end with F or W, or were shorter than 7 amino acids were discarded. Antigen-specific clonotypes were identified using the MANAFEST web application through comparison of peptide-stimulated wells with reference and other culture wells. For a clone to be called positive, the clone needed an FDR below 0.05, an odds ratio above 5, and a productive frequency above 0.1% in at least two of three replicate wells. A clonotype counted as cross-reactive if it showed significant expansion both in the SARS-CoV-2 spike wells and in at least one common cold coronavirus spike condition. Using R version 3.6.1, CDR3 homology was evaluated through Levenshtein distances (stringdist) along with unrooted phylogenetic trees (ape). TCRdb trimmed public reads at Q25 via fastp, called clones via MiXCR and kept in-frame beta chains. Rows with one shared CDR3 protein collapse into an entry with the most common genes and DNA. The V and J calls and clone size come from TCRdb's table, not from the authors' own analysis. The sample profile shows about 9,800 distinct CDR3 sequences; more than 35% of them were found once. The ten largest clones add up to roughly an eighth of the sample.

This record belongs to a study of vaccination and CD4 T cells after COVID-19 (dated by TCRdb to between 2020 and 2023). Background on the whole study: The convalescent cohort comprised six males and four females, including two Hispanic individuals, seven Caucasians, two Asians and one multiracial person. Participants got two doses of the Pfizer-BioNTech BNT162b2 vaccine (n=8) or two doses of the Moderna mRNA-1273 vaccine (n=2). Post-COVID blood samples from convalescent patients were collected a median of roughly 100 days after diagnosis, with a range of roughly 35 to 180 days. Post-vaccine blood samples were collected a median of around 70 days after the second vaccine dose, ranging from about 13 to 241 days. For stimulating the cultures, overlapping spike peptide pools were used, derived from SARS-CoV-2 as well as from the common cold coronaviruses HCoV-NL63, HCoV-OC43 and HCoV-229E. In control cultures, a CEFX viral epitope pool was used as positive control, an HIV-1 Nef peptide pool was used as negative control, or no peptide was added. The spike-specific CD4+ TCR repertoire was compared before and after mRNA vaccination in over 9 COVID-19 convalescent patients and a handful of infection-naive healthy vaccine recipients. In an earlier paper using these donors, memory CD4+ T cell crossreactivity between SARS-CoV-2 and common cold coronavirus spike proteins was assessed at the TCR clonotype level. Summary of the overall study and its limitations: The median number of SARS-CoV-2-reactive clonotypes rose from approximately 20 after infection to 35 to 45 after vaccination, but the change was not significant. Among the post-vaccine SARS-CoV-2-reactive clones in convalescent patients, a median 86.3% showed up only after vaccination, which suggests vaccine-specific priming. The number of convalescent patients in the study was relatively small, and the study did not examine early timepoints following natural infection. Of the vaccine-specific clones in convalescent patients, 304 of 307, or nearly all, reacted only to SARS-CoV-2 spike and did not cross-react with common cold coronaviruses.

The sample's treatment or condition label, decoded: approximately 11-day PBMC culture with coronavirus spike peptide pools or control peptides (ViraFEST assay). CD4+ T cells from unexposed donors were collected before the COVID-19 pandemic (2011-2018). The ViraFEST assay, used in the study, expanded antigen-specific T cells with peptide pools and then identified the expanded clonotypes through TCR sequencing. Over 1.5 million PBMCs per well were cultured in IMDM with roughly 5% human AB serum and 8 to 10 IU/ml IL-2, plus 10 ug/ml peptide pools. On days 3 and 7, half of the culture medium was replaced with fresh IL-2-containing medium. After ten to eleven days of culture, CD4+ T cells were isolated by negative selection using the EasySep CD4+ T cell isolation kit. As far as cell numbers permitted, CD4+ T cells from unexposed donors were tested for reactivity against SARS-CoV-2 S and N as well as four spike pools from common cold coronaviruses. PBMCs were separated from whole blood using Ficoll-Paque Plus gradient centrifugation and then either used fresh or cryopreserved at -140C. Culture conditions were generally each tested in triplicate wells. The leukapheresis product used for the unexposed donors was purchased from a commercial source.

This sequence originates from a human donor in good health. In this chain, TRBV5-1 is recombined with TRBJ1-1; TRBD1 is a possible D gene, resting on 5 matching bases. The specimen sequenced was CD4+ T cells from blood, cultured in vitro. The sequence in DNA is TGCGCCAGCGGGAAACCGGGGGAGAGCACTGAAGCTTTCTTT. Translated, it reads CASGKPGESTEAFF.